The present TCR beta chain was sequenced within a study of cytomegalovirus exposure and HLA in healthy donors. Study at large: A prior analysis found 90 million to 120 million unique TCR beta sequences from 170 million or so T cells.

This CDR3 has 13 residues. CDR1 and CDR2 from the germline V gene are SQVTM and ANQGSEA. V shed 6 bases, J shed 4 bases, and the junction held 5 bases outside the gene matches. The PCR employed 60 Vbeta primers together with 13 Jbeta primers. Clones were read by immunoSEQ multiplex PCR, and TCRdb kept only the in-frame ones, dropping some. This table holds 120,000 to 150,000 clones, roughly 80% found once. V usage is TRBV29-1 and J usage is TRBJ1-4, with TRBD1 identical over 7 bases. The sample was PBMCs. This TCR came from a female donor in good health and CMV-seronegative. The CDR3 nucleotides read TGCAGCGTCGCCAGGGGGATTAATGAAAAACTGTTTTTT. It specifies CSVARGINEKLFF.